Sequencing of this T cell receptor (beta chain) was carried out in a study of T cell repertoires in cytomegalovirus infection. Whole-study context: Researchers turned to recently identified HLA-C-restricted CMV epitopes as well as well-studied HLA-B-restricted ones. Signatures in public TCR beta sequences pointed to both CMV infection and matching HLA type. Study results and caveats: HLA-C-restricted CMV-specific TCR beta clonotypes were dominant in the ex vivo response.

As for this clonotype: Its target is not known.

MiXCR, applied by TCRdb to the reads, yields one record per CDR3 protein. The sample gives some 71,000 distinct CDR3 sequences, about 27% of which show up once; roughly three fifths is in the top ten. The CDR3 is 17 residues long. Germline V gene lookup returns CDR1 SGDLS and CDR2 YYNGEE. Unmatched junction bases numbered 11, after V lost 4 bases and J lost 3 bases. Here the sequenced sample was CD8+ T cells from cultured PBMCs, taken from culture after CMV antigen stimulation. The chain combines TRBV9 with TRBJ2-1; TRBD1 agrees at 9 bases. This receptor was taken from a human donor in good health (CMV status not recorded). Some clones in this sample may be carry-over from other donors' samples. CDR3 nucleotides: TGTGCCAGCAGCTCCAGTCCCGGGACAGGGATCTACAATGAGCAGTTCTTC. Translation: CASSSSPGTGIYNEQFF.